The 19 T cell receptor beta chains given below trace back to one sample, sequenced in a study of blood T cell repertoires in COVID-19. Clones were read by immunoSEQ multiplex PCR, and TCRdb kept only the in-frame ones, dropping some. There are 300,000 to 450,000 clones in the sample; roughly 87% occur only once, and more than 1% lies in the top ten. The source material was PBMCs or T cells enriched from blood (not recorded which). These receptor sequences come from a woman in her twenties or thirties who had recovered from COVID-19.

The V and J genes are TRBV4-2 and TRBJ1-2; D is perhaps TRBD1 (5 bases). Germline values: CDR1 LGHNA, CDR2 YNFKEQ. Trimming left V 0 bases short and J 8 bases short, with 13 bases between. The CDR3 extends over 14 amino acids. This chain's CDR3 is CASSQDLGTRGYTF. The CDR3 DNA reads as TGTGCCAGCAGCCAAGATTTGGGGACTCGAGGCTACACCTTC.

A single count supports this clone. The genes are TRBV7-9 and TRBJ1-4, with 11 bases lining up with TRBD1. Germline CDR1 and CDR2: SEHNR and FQNEAQ (reference sequence). The ends lost 6 bases at V and 5 bases at J; junction bases unmatched: 14. The CDR3 extends over 18 amino acids. CDR3 DNA sequence: TGTGCCAGCAGTTCAACTCGGACAGGGGGCGCGTCAAATGAAAAACTGTTTTTT. Amino acids: CASSSTRTGGASNEKLFF.

The V gene is TRBV28, the J gene TRBJ2-6, with a possible D match to TRBD1 (5 bases). CDR1 is MDHEN, CDR2 SYDVKM, per germline. Trimming removed 2 bases from V and 4 bases from J, with 12 bases in between. This CDR3 contains 16 residues. In DNA, the CDR3 is TGTGCCAGCAGTTTACGCCCAGGGCGGGGGGCCAACGTCCTGACTTTC. This codes for CASSLRPGRGANVLTF. The full variable domain, its missing parts supplied by reference TRBV28 and TRBJ2-6, is DVKVTQSSRYLVKRTGEKVFLECVQDMDHENMFWYRQDPGLGLRLIYFSYDVKMKEKGDIPEGYSVSREKKERFSLILESASTNQTSMYLCASSLRPGRGANVLTFGAGSRLTVL.

The J gene is TRBJ1-6, the V gene TRBV18; perhaps TRBD1 as D (5 bases). Trimming pared 6 bases from V and 7 bases from J, leaving 16 bases between. CDR3 length equals 15 residues. The V gene's germline CDR1 is KGHSH and CDR2 LQKENI. The CDR3 loop reads CASSLSSGANSPLHF. The CDR3 DNA reads as TGTGCCAGCTCCCTAAGCTCTGGGGCCAATTCACCCCTCCACTTT.

This clone was found a few times. The chain joins TRBV4-2 to TRBJ2-2, with TRBD2 as a possible D gene (6 bases). The CDR3 length is 16 residues. Per the germline V gene, CDR1 is LGHNA and CDR2 is YNFKEQ. V was clipped by 3 bases and J by 2 bases, with 13 bases between them. The CDR3 coding sequence is TGTGCCAGCAGCCACCCTGGAGGGCCTAACACCGGGGAGCTGTTTTTT. This codes for CASSHPGGPNTGELFF.

The J gene is TRBJ2-5, the V gene TRBV7-2, with 13 bases matching TRBD2. V was clipped by 2 bases and J by 5 bases; unmatched bases: 14. Germline V gene data show CDR1 as SGHTA and CDR2 as FQGNSA. The CDR3 totals 19 residues. The CDR3 protein is CASSLHETTSGGPRETQYF. CDR3 sequence (DNA): TGTGCCAGCAGCTTACACGAGACGACTAGCGGGGGGCCACGGGAGACCCAGTACTTC. The full variable domain, rest sourced from reference TRBV7-2 and TRBJ2-5, is GAGVSQSPSNKVTEKGKDVELRCDPISGHTALYWYRQSLGQGLEFLIYFQGNSAPDKSGLPSDRFSAERTGGSVSTLTIQRTQQEDSAVYLCASSLHETTSGGPRETQYFGPGTRLLVL.

V gene TRBV5-1 combines with J gene TRBJ2-7, with TRBD1 matching 11 bases. V lost 3 bases, J lost 6 bases, and 2 bases stayed unmatched. This CDR3 is built from 13 residues. The germline CDR1 and CDR2 sequences are SGHRS and YFSETQ. CDR3 amino acids: CASSSGQGGEQYF. The CDR3 coding sequence is TGCGCCAGCAGCTCGGGACAGGGGGGCGAGCAGTACTTC.

V usage is TRBV12-5 and J usage is TRBJ1-3; D is uncertain. Germline CDR1 reads LGHNT; CDR2 reads FRNRAP. V was trimmed by 1 base and J by 3 bases, leaving 7 bases between them. CDR3 length: 14 amino acids. The CDR3 DNA sequence: TGTGCTAGTGGTTTGGGTCATTTTGGAAACACCATATATTTT. Translation gives CASGLGHFGNTIYF.

The genes are TRBV6-5 and TRBJ2-7, with 7 bases identical to TRBD2. The CDR3 length is 14 residues. V lost 9 bases, J lost 5 bases, and 13 bases stayed unmatched. Germline V gene sequence: CDR1 MNHEY, CDR2 SVGAGI. CDR3 DNA: TGTGCCAGTGGGCTGGGGGGGGAAGGCCACGAGCAGTACTTC. Protein: CASGLGGEGHEQYF.

J is TRBJ1-5 and V is TRBV6-1; no clear D. Germline V lookup: CDR1 MNHNS, CDR2 SASEGT. Trimming stripped 0 bases from V and 0 bases from J, with 6 bases between. The length of the CDR3 is 15 residues. CDR3 in DNA: TGTGCCAGCAGTGAAGCGCGGATTAGCAATCAGCCCCAGCATTTT. Its protein is CASSEARISNQPQHF.

The V and J genes are TRBV11-2 and TRBJ2-5; D gene unclear. Trimming pared 5 bases from V and 1 base from J, leaving 8 bases between. The CDR3 has 13 residues. Germline V gene sequence: CDR1 SGHAT, CDR2 FQNNGV. The CDR3 region is CASSRELQETQYF. The DNA of the CDR3 is TGTGCCAGCAGCAGAGAGCTCCAAGAGACCCAGTACTTC.

This rearrangement joins TRBV19 to TRBJ1-1; D gene unclear. V was shortened by 2 bases and J by 1 base, with 8 bases between the two germline ends. Germline loops: CDR1 LNHDA, CDR2 SQIVND (reference sequence). The CDR3 is 14 amino acids. DNA for the CDR3: TGTGCCAGTAGTATACCGGGTCGGAACACTGAAGCTTTCTTT. Amino acids: CASSIPGRNTEAFF.

This chain uses TRBV7-7 with TRBJ1-5; D not resolved. Trimming stripped 2 bases from V and 6 bases from J, with 8 bases between. The CDR3 has 13 amino acids. CDR1 and CDR2 (germline): SSHAT, FNYEAQ (reference sequence). CDR3 sequence reads: CASSLNLGQPQHF. CDR3 nucleotide sequence: TGTGCCAGCAGCTTAAACCTAGGTCAGCCCCAGCATTTT.

J is TRBJ2-5 and V is TRBV7-2; TRBD2 matches at 10 bases. V lost 0 bases and J lost 1; bases outside the gene matches: 8. CDR1 and CDR2 (germline): SGHTA, FQGNSA. The CDR3 length is 18 residues. CDR3 bases: TGTGCCAGCAGCTTAGCGGGACGTAGCGGGGGGCTCCAAGAGACCCAGTACTTC. This codes for CASSLAGRSGGLQETQYF.

V is TRBV10-3 and J is TRBJ1-1; perhaps TRBD1 as D (6 bases). Germline lookup yields CDR1 ENHRY and CDR2 SYGVKD. V was shortened by 6 bases and J by 3 bases, with 17 bases between the two germline ends. This CDR3 spans 15 amino acids. The CDR3 coding sequence is TGTGCCATCAGCCGAGGGCGGGGGCAGGACACTGAAGCTTTCTTT. Translated: CAISRGRGQDTEAFF.

This clone was observed a few times. This sequence joins TRBV7-2 and TRBJ1-2; 9 bases are a match to TRBD1. CDR3 length: 15 amino acids. Per germline, CDR1 SGHTA and CDR2 FQGNSA. Trimming removed 5 bases from V and 1 base from J; junction bases left unmatched: 5. The CDR3 sequence: CASSEPGQGNYGYTF. The CDR3 DNA reads TGTGCCAGCAGCGAGCCGGGACAGGGTAACTATGGCTACACCTTC.

On this clone itself: Different DNA sequences within this sample yield the same CDR3. The CDR3 nucleotides read TGTGCCAGTAGTATCCGGAACACTGAAGCTTTCTTT. Protein: CASSIRNTEAFF. The chain links TRBV19 to TRBJ1-1; no reliable D call. Trimming pared 3 bases from V and 1 base from J, leaving 3 bases between. The CDR3 is 12 amino acids. The germline CDR1 and CDR2 sequences are LNHDA and SQIVND (reference sequence).

The V call is TRBV5-4, the J call TRBJ2-3; 9 positions match TRBD2. V lost 0 bases and J lost 6; bases outside the gene matches: 5. The germline CDR1 and CDR2 sequences are SGHNT and YYREEE (reference sequence). CDR3 length equals 15 residues. CDR3 in amino acids: CASSLEAGGGDTQYF. Here the CDR3 DNA reads TGTGCCAGCAGCTTGGAAGCGGGGGGCGGGGATACGCAGTATTTT.

This chain joins TRBV6-5 and TRBJ1-4; possibly TRBD1 for D (6 bases). The length of the CDR3 is 15 residues. CDR1 and CDR2 (germline): MNHEY, SVGAGI. Trimming pared 6 bases from V and 8 bases from J, leaving 19 bases between. In nucleotides, the CDR3 is TGTGCCAGCAGGGATACAGGGTTCCTGGGCGAAAAACTGTTTTTT. Translating it yields CASRDTGFLGEKLFF.